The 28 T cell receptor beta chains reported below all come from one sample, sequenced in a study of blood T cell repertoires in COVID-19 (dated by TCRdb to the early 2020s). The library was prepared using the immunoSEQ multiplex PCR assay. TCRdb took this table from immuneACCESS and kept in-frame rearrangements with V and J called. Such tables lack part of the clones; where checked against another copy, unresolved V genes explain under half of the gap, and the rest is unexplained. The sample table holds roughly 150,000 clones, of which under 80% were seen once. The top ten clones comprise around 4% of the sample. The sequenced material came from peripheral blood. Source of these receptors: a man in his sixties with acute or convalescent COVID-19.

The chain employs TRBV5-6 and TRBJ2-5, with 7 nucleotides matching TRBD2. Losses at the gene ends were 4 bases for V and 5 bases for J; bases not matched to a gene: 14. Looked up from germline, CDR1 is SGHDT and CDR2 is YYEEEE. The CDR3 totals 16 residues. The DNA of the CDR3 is TGTGCCAGCAGCCCATGGCGCGGGGGACCAGGGGAGACCCAGTACTTC. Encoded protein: CASSPWRGGPGETQYF. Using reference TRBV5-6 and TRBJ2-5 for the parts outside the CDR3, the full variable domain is DAGVTQSPTHLIKTRGQQVTLRCSPKSGHDTVSWYQQALGQGPQFIFQYYEEEERQRGNFPDRFSGHQFPNYSSELNVNALLLGDSALYLCASSPWRGGPGETQYFGPGTRLLVL.

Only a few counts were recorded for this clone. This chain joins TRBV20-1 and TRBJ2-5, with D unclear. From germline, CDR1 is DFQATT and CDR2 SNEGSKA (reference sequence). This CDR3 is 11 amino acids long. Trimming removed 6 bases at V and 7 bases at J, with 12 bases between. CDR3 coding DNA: TGCAGTGCAGAGAGAGGAGCGACCCAGTACTTC. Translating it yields CSAERGATQYF.

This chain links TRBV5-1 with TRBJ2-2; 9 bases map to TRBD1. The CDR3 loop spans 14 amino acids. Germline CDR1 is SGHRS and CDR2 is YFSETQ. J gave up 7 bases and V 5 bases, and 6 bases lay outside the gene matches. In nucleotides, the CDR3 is TGCGCCAGCAGTATTACAGGGGGCATCGGGGAGCTGTTTTTT. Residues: CASSITGGIGELFF.

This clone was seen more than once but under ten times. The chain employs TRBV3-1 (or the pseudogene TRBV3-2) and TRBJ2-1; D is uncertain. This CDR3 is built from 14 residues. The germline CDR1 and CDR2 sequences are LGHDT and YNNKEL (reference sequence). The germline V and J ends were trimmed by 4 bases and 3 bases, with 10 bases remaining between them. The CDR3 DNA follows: TGTGCCAGCAGCCTAAACGGTGGCTACAATGAGCAGTTCTTC. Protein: CASSLNGGYNEQFF.

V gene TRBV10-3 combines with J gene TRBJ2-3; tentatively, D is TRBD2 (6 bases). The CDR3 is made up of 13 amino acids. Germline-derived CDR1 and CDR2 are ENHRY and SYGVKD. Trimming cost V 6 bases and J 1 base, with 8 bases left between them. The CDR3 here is CAIRPGGTDTQYF. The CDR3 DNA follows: TGTGCCATCAGGCCGGGGGGCACAGATACGCAGTATTTT.

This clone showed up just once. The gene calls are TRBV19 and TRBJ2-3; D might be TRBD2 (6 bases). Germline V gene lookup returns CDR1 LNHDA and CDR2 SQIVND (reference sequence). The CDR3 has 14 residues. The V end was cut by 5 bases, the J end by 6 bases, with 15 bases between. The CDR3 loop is CASSRGLEGDTQYF. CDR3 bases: TGTGCCAGTAGTCGCGGACTGGAGGGGGATACGCAGTATTTT.

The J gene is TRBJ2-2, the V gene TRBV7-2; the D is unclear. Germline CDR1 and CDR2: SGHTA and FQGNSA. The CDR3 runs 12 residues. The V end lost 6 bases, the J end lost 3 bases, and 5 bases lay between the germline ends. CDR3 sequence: CASSSYTGELFF. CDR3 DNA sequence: TGTGCCAGCAGTTCTTACACCGGGGAGCTGTTTTTT.

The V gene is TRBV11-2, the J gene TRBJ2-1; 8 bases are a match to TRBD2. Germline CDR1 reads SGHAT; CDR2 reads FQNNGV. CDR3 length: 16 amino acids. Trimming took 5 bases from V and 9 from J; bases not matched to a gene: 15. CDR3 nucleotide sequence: TGTGCCAGCAGCCCCAGCCACGGGAGGGCCACTAGTGAGCAGTTCTTC. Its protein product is CASSPSHGRATSEQFF.

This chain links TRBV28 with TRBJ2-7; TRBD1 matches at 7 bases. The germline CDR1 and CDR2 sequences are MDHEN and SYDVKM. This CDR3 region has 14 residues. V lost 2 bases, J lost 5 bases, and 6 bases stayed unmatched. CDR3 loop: CASSLDTGENEQYF. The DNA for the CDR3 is TGTGCCAGCAGTTTAGACACAGGGGAGAACGAGCAGTACTTC.

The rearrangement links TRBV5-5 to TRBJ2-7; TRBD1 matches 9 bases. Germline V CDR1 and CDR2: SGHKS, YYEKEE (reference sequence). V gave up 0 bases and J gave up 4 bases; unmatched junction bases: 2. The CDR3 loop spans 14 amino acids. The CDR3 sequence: CASSLGGTGYEQYF. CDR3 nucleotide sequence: TGTGCCAGCAGCTTGGGAGGGACAGGGTACGAGCAGTACTTC.

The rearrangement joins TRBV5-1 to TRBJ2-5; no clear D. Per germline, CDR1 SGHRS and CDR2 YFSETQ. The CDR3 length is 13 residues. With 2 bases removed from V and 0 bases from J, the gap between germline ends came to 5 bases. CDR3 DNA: TGCGCCAGCAGCTTAAATAACCAAGAGACCCAGTACTTC. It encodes CASSLNNQETQYF.

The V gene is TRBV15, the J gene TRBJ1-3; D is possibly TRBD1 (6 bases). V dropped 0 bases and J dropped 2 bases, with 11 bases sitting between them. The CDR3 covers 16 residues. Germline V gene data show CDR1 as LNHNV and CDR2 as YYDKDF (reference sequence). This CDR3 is CATSRDPGVTGNTIYF. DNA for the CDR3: TGTGCCACCAGCAGAGATCCAGGGGTTACTGGAAACACCATATATTTT. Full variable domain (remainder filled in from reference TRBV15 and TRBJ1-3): DAMVIQNPRYQVTQFGKPVTLSCSQTLNHNVMYWYQQKSSQAPKLLFHYYDKDFNNEADTPDNFQSRRPNTSFCFLDIRSPGLGDTAMYLCATSRDPGVTGNTIYFGEGSWLTVV.

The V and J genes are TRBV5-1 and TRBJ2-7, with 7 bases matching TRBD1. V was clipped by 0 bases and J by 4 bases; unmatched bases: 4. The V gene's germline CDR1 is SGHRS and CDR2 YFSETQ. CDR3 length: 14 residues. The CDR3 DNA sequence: TGCGCCAGCAGCTTGGAGCGCAGGGGGTACGAGCAGTACTTC. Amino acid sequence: CASSLERRGYEQYF.

The CDR3 DNA follows: TGCGCCAGCAGTGAGAGCGGGAGAGGGACCGGGGAGCTGTTTTTT. This codes for CASSESGRGTGELFF. V usage is TRBV10-1 and J usage is TRBJ2-2, with 8 bases lining up with TRBD2. The germline CDR1 and CDR2 sequences are WNHNN and SYGVQD (reference sequence). CDR3 length: 15 amino acids. V lost 2 bases to trimming and J lost 5 bases; unmatched junction nucleotides: 4.

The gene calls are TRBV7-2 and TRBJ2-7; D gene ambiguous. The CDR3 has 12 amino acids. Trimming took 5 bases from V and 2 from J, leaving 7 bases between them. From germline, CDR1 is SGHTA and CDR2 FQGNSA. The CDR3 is CASSLLPYEQYF. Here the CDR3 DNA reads TGTGCCAGCAGCCTCCTCCCCTACGAGCAGTACTTC.

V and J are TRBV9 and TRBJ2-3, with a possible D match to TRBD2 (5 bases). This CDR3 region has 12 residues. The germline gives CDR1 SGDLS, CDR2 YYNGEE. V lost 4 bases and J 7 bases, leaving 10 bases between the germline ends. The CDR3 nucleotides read TGTGCCAGCAGCATAGGAGGAAATACGCAGTATTTT. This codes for CASSIGGNTQYF.

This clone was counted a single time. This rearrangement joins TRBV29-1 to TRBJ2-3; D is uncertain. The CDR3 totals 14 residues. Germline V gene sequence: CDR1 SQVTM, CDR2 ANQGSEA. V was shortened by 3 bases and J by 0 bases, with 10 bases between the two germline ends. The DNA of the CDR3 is TGCAGCGTTGAGGGCCAGGCTAGCACAGATACGCAGTATTTT. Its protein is CSVEGQASTDTQYF.

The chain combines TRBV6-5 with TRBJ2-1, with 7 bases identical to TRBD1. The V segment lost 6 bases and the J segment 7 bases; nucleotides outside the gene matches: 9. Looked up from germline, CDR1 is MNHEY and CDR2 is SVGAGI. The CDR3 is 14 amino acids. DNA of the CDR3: TGTGCCAGCAGAGAGACAGGGTCTCGGAATGAGCAGTTCTTC. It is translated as CASRETGSRNEQFF.

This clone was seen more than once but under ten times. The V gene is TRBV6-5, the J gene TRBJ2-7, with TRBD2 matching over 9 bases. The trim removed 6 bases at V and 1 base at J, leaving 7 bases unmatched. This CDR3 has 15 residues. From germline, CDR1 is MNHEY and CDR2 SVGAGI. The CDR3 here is CASRMGAGGSYEQYF. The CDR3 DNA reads TGTGCCAGCAGGATGGGAGCGGGGGGTTCCTACGAGCAGTACTTC.

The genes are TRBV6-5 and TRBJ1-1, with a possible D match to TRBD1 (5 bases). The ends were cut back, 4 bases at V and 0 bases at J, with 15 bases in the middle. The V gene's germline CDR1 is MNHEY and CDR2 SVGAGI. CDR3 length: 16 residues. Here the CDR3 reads CASSSWGEGMNTEAFF. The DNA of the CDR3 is TGTGCCAGCAGTTCCTGGGGGGAGGGGATGAACACTGAAGCTTTCTTT.

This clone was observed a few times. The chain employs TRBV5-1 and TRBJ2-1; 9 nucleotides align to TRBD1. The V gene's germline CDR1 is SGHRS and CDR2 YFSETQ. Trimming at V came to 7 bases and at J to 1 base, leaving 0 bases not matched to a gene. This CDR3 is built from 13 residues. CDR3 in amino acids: CASGTGSYNEQFF. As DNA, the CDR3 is TGCGCCAGCGGGACAGGGTCCTACAATGAGCAGTTCTTC.

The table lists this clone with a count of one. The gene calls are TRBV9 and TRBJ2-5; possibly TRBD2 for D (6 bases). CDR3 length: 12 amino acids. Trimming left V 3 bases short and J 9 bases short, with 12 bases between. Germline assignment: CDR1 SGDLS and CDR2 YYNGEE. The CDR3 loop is CASSEDPGAQYF. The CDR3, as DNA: TGTGCCAGCAGCGAGGACCCGGGGGCCCAGTACTTC. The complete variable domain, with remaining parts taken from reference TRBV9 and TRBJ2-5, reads DSGVTQTPKHLITATGQRVTLRCSPRSGDLSVYWYQQSLDQGLQFLIQYYNGEERAKGNILERFSAQQFPDLHSELNLSSLELGDSALYFCASSEDPGAQYFGPGTRLLVL.

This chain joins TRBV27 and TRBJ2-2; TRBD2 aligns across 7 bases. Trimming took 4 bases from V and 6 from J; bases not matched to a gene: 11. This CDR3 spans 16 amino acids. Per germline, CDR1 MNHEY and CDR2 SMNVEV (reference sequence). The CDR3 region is CASSSSGADTPGELFF. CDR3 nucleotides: TGTGCCAGCAGTTCTAGCGGTGCGGACACGCCCGGGGAGCTGTTTTTT.

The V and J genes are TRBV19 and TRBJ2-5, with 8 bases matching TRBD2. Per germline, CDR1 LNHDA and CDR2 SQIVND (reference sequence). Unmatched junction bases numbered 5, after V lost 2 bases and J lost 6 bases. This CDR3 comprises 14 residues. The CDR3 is CASSISGSLKTQYF. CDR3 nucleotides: TGTGCCAGTAGTATAAGCGGGAGCTTGAAGACCCAGTACTTC.

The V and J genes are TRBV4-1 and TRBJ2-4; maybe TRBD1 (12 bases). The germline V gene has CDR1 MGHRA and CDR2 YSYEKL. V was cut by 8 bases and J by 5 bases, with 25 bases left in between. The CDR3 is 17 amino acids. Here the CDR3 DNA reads TGCGCCAGCCGGGACAGGGGGCTAGCGGGAGGCGAAAACATTCAGTACTTC. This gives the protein CASRDRGLAGGENIQYF.

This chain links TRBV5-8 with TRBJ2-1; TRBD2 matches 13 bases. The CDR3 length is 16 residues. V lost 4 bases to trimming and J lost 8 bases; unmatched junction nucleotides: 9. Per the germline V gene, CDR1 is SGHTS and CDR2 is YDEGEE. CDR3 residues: CASSHRLAGGLDEQFF. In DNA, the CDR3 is TGTGCCAGCAGCCATAGACTAGCGGGAGGTTTGGATGAGCAGTTCTTC.

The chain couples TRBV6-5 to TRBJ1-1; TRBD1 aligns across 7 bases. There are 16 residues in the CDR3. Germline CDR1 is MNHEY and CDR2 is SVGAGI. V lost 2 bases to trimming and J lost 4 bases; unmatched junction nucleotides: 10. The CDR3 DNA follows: TGTGCCAGCAGTTACCCGGCAGGGGGGTTGGGCACTGAAGCTTTCTTT. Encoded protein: CASSYPAGGLGTEAFF.

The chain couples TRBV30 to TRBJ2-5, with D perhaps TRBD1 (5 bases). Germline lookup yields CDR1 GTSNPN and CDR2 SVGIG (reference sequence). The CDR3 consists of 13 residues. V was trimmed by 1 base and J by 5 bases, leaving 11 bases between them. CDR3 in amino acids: CAWSAQAAETQYF. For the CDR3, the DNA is TGTGCCTGGAGTGCACAGGCGGCGGAGACCCAGTACTTC.